What follows is one TCR beta chain and its context. The PCR used 60 Vbeta and 13 Jbeta primers. Using immunoSEQ multiplex PCR, the repertoire was profiled, and TCRdb retains in-frame clones only, with some absent. Of about 190,000 clones in the sample, more than 70% are singletons; the top ten hold about 4.8%. This specimen comes from a study of cytomegalovirus exposure and HLA in healthy donors. CDR3 length: 16 residues. Germline CDR1 and CDR2: LGHNA and YSLEER. The sample consisted of PBMCs. The clonotype comes from a man aged 25-45 years in good health and CMV-seropositive. This rearrangement joins TRBV4-3 to TRBJ2-7; TRBD1 agrees at 10 bases. The J call may be wrong; the DNA end is better matched by TRBJ2-5. CDR3 nucleotide sequence: TGCGCCAGCAGCCAAGAAGTGACAGGGGGCGTAGAGACCCAGTACTTC. It codes for CASSQEVTGGVETQYF.